This T cell receptor beta chain was sequenced in a study of cytomegalovirus exposure and HLA in healthy donors. Study-level results: Common viral pathogens (according to a later analysis) appeared linked to several of the most significant clusters. A later analysis revealed that TCR association rates differed between HLA loci, peaking at DRB1 and bottoming out at HLA-C.

Details on this clone: The antigen remains unidentified.

The germline V gene encodes CDR1 WSHSY and CDR2 SAAADI. V was shortened by 7 bases and J by 0 bases, with 10 bases between the two germline ends. CDR3 length: 13 residues. With 60 Vbeta and 13 Jbeta primers, the PCR was carried out. Sequenced by immunoSEQ multiplex PCR; TCRdb stores in-frame clones only, minus some. The data hold roughly 120,000 clones, with 60% to 85% observed a single time. No record exists of this donor's CMV serostatus. The sample taken for sequencing was PBMCs. The receptor was isolated from a human donor in good health. The genes are TRBV10-2 and TRBJ2-7; a possible D gene is TRBD1 (5 bases). The CDR3 protein is CASKTGSSYEQYF. The CDR3 nucleotides read TGCGCCAGCAAAACAGGTTCCTCCTACGAGCAGTACTTC.